The 21 T cell receptor beta chains below were found in one sample sequenced in a study of T cell responses to AZD1222 COVID-19 vaccine. Profiled with immunoSEQ multiplex PCR; TCRdb holds only in-frame clones, not every one. The sample includes about 100,000 clones, 89% of them seen just once. The sequencing here drew on peripheral blood, taken on day 0 of AZD1222 vaccination. All receptors derive from an adult in good health.

The V gene is TRBV3-1 (or the pseudogene TRBV3-2), the J gene TRBJ2-3; the D call may be TRBD1 or TRBD2 (5 bases each). There are 16 residues in the CDR3. The germline V gene has CDR1 LGHDT and CDR2 YNNKEL (reference sequence). With 1 base removed from V and 6 bases from J, the gap between germline ends came to 17 bases. Here the CDR3 DNA reads TGTGCCAGCAGCCAAGCGGGGTGGGGGTCTTGGGATACGCAGTATTTT. Translated, it gives CASSQAGWGSWDTQYF.

This clone was found once. Within the sample, other DNA sequences also encode this same CDR3. The chain is built from TRBV18 and TRBJ1-5, with no clear D. The CDR3 is made up of 13 amino acids. V was clipped by 3 bases and J by 1 base, with 4 bases between them. Germline CDR1 and CDR2: KGHSH and LQKENI. Here the CDR3 reads CASSPGSNQPQHF. CDR3 DNA: TGTGCCAGCTCACCCGGCAGCAATCAGCCCCAGCATTTT.

This clone was recorded only once. The chain carries TRBV2 and TRBJ2-1; tentatively, D is TRBD2 (6 bases). The germline gives CDR1 SNHLY, CDR2 FYNNEI. The CDR3 loop spans 14 amino acids. Between the trimmed V and J ends, which lost 6 bases and 3 bases, there was a span of 12 bases. Written as DNA, the CDR3 is TGTGCCAGCAGGATGGAGGGGTTCTACAATGAGCAGTTCTTC. Protein sequence: CASRMEGFYNEQFF.

The rearrangement uses TRBV28 and TRBJ2-3; tentative D call: TRBD2 (6 bases). Germline V gene data show CDR1 as MDHEN and CDR2 as SYDVKM. Trimming took off 4 bases at V and 2 bases at J, with 25 bases between the two ends. This CDR3 spans 19 amino acids. This chain's CDR3 is CASSSQTSGGAEITDTQYF. The CDR3, as DNA: TGTGCCAGCAGTTCCCAGACTAGTGGGGGAGCGGAAATCACAGATACGCAGTATTTT.

The chain recombines TRBV27 with TRBJ2-3; 11 nucleotides agree with TRBD2. V was pared by 4 bases and J by 7 bases, with 7 bases of the junction left unmatched. Looked up from germline, CDR1 is MNHEY and CDR2 is SMNVEV (reference sequence). The CDR3 spans 15 residues. The CDR3 DNA is TGTGCCAGCAGTTCCACTAGCGGGGGTTGGTATACGCAGTATTTT. This gives the protein CASSSTSGGWYTQYF.

V usage is TRBV7-3 and J usage is TRBJ2-1; no firm D call. Trimming took 3 bases from V and 10 from J, leaving 13 bases between them. This CDR3 has 13 residues. Per the germline V gene, CDR1 is SGHTA and CDR2 is FQGTGA. The CDR3 DNA reads as TGTGCCAGCAGCTTCGGGCCGAAAAGGGAGCAGTTCTTC. Its protein is CASSFGPKREQFF.

This sequence joins TRBV24-1 and TRBJ2-5; TRBD1 aligns across 7 bases. The V gene's germline CDR1 is KGHDR and CDR2 SFDVKD. The CDR3 runs 16 residues. Trimming at V came to 4 bases and at J to 5 bases, leaving 12 bases not matched to a gene. CDR3 protein: CATSEVRGGARETQYF. The CDR3 bases are TGTGCCACCAGTGAAGTTAGAGGGGGCGCGAGGGAGACCCAGTACTTC.

This chain joins TRBV9 and TRBJ1-2; 7 nucleotides align to TRBD1. V dropped 0 bases and J dropped 0; count of bases not matched to a gene: 11. The germline gives CDR1 SGDLS, CDR2 YYNGEE. This CDR3 region has 18 residues. The CDR3 sequence: CASSVGLSVGQTNYGYTF. The DNA for the CDR3 is TGTGCCAGCAGCGTAGGTTTATCGGTGGGACAGACTAACTATGGCTACACCTTC.

The chain combines TRBV15 with TRBJ2-7, with D perhaps TRBD1 (6 bases). Germline CDR1 and CDR2: LNHNV and YYDKDF (reference sequence). CDR3 size: 13 residues. The V end was cut by 1 base, the J end by 6 bases, with 10 bases between. The CDR3 loop is CATSRVLGGEQYF. As DNA, the CDR3 is TGTGCCACCAGCAGAGTTTTAGGGGGCGAGCAGTACTTC.

This chain uses TRBV21-1 with TRBJ2-3; the table's TRBD2 call for D was not verified on the DNA. TRBV21-1 counts as a pseudogene. The CDR3 sequence is 13 residues long. Here the CDR3 reads CASAAGGTDTQYF. The CDR3 nucleotides read TGTGCCAGTGCCGCGGGGGGCACAGATACGCAGTATTTT.

The chain employs TRBV11-1 and TRBJ1-4; TRBD1 agrees at 10 bases. This CDR3 is 15 amino acids long. Germline assignment: CDR1 SGHAT and CDR2 FQDESV (reference sequence). V lost 5 bases and J lost 10; bases outside the gene matches: 10. The DNA of the CDR3 is TGTGCCAGCAGCGACACCGGGACAGGGGAGGGAAAACTGTTTTTT. Translation: CASSDTGTGEGKLFF.

CDR3 amino acids: CASSSQGYGYEQYF. CDR3 bases: TGTGCCAGCAGCTCCCAGGGATACGGATACGAGCAGTACTTC. This rearrangement joins TRBV3-1 (or the pseudogene TRBV3-2) to TRBJ2-7; possible D gene TRBD1, 5 bases. Germline V gene sequence: CDR1 LGHDT, CDR2 YNNKEL (reference sequence). The CDR3 extends over 14 amino acids. V dropped 5 bases and J dropped 4 bases, with 15 bases sitting between them.

V and J are TRBV6-5 and TRBJ1-1; D call uncertain. The ends were cut back, 0 bases at V and 6 bases at J, with 11 bases in the middle. The CDR3 covers 14 residues. Germline lookup yields CDR1 MNHEY and CDR2 SVGAGI. The chain's CDR3 is CASSYSGNGAEAFF. The DNA for the CDR3 is TGTGCCAGCAGTTACTCAGGCAATGGTGCTGAAGCTTTCTTT.

This chain connects TRBV6-1 to TRBJ2-7; 10 nucleotides align to TRBD1. After removal of 1 base from V and 4 bases from J, the junction contained 7 bases not matched to a gene. This CDR3 contains 16 residues. Germline V gives CDR1 MNHNS, CDR2 SASEGT. CDR3 coding DNA: TGTGCCAGCAGTGAAGAGGACAGGGGGGAGTTGTACGAGCAGTACTTC. It is translated as CASSEEDRGELYEQYF.

The V gene is TRBV9, the J gene TRBJ1-4; D is possibly TRBD1 (6 bases). This CDR3 spans 15 amino acids. Between the trimmed V and J ends, which lost 5 bases and 6 bases, there was a span of 17 bases. The germline V gene has CDR1 SGDLS and CDR2 YYNGEE. CDR3 coding DNA: TGTGCCAGCAGACGTTGGGGGCACGAGGATGAAAAACTGTTTTTT. The encoded protein is CASRRWGHEDEKLFF.

V and J are TRBV5-4 and TRBJ1-4, with a possible D match to TRBD1 (6 bases). The germline CDR1 and CDR2 sequences are SGHNT and YYREEE (reference sequence). V dropped 2 bases and J dropped 7 bases, with 12 bases sitting between them. The CDR3 is 14 amino acids. The CDR3 region is CASSLWGAGEKLFF. The CDR3 DNA is TGTGCCAGCAGCTTATGGGGGGCGGGTGAAAAACTGTTTTTT.

This chain connects TRBV10-1 to TRBJ2-2; perhaps TRBD2 as D (7 bases). Trimming pared 3 bases from V and 3 bases from J, leaving 26 bases between. The CDR3 loop spans 20 amino acids. Germline V lookup: CDR1 WNHNN, CDR2 SYGVQD (reference sequence). The CDR3 nucleotides read TGCGCCAGCAGTGATTTAAAGATAAGTGGGGGGGCGGTTTACACCGGGGAGCTGTTTTTT. This translates into CASSDLKISGGAVYTGELFF.

This chain links TRBV30 with TRBJ2-5; 11 bases map to TRBD1. This CDR3 region has 15 residues. Germline V gene sequence: CDR1 GTSNPN, CDR2 SVGIG (reference sequence). Unmatched junction bases numbered 9, after V lost 4 bases and J lost 5 bases. The CDR3 DNA reads as TGTGCCTGGACCAGGACAGGGGGCATTTGGGAGACCCAGTACTTC. Translation: CAWTRTGGIWETQYF. Combining the CDR3 with reference TRBV30 and TRBJ2-5 gives the whole variable domain SQTIHQWPATLVQPVGSPLSLECTVEGTSNPNLYWYRQAAGRGLQLLFYSVGIGQISSEVPQNLSASRPQDRQFILSSKKLLLSDSGFYLCAWTRTGGIWETQYFGPGTRLLVL.

This chain joins TRBV3-1 (or the pseudogene TRBV3-2) and TRBJ1-3; D unclear. The CDR3 is 14 amino acids. CDR1 and CDR2 (germline): LGHDT, YNNKEL (reference sequence). Deletions cut 4 bases from V and 4 bases from J, with 11 bases between. The CDR3 DNA reads as TGTGCCAGCAGCCGAGCGGATACGGGAAACACCATATATTTT. Translation: CASSRADTGNTIYF.

V and J are TRBV27 and TRBJ2-3; either TRBD1 or TRBD2 may supply D (5 bases each). Looked up from germline, CDR1 is MNHEY and CDR2 is SMNVEV (reference sequence). Trimming removed 4 bases at V and 0 bases at J, with 14 bases between. The CDR3 is 16 amino acids. In DNA form, the CDR3 reads TGTGCCAGCAGTTCTGAGGGGCCCATAAGCACAGATACGCAGTATTTT. Protein: CASSSEGPISTDTQYF.

The chain joins TRBV18 to TRBJ1-1; D ambiguous. Germline assignment: CDR1 KGHSH and CDR2 LQKENI. The ends were cut back, 1 base at V and 4 bases at J, with 16 bases in the middle. This CDR3 contains 16 residues. The CDR3 DNA is TGTGCCAGCTCACCACAGGCTCGGGCCCCCCGCACTGAAGCTTTCTTT. Translating gives CASSPQARAPRTEAFF.